These 21 T cell receptor beta chains were all obtained from the same sample, sequenced in a study of CD8 T cells in ankylosing spondylitis. Notes on the study in general: Ankylosing spondylitis blood appeared to be characterized by a TCR beta motif of 7 to 9 highly homologous variants.

The antigens for these receptors are not known. TCRdb re-called the 5' RACE reads through MiXCR, storing one row per CDR3 protein. The sample shows more than 300,000 distinct CDR3 sequences, 8% of them seen only once. Sequencing input: blood, either unsorted or a sorted T cell fraction (not recorded which). These receptors were collected from a male donor with ankylosing spondylitis.

The V and J genes are TRBV4-3 and TRBJ2-2; TRBD2 aligns across 11 bases. The ends lost 1 base at V and 5 bases at J; junction bases unmatched: 6. There are 17 residues in the CDR3. CDR1 is LGHNA, CDR2 YSLEER, per germline. CDR3 region: CASSQGPLAGETGELFF. The DNA for the CDR3 is TGCGCCAGCAGCCAAGGTCCACTAGCGGGAGAAACCGGGGAGCTGTTTTTT.

This clonotype was seen ten or more times. The chain uses TRBV5-1 and TRBJ2-7, with D perhaps given as TRBD1 or TRBD2 (5 bases each). The CDR3 has 14 amino acids. V lost 0 bases, J lost 2 bases, and 9 bases lay in between. Germline CDR1 SGHRS, CDR2 YFSETQ. The CDR3 loop is CASSLAGTPYEQYF. Written as DNA, the CDR3 is TGCGCCAGCAGCTTGGCCGGGACCCCCTACGAGCAGTACTTC.

This clonotype was recorded at least ten times. The chain couples TRBV7-2 to TRBJ2-4; TRBD2 agrees at 7 bases. Germline V gene data show CDR1 as SGHTA and CDR2 as FQGNSA. Trimming removed 4 bases from V and 6 bases from J; junction bases left unmatched: 15. This CDR3 contains 17 residues. CDR3 sequence (DNA): TGTGCCAGCAGCTCGTACCAGCGGGCGGGGGTCCTAAACATTCAGTACTTC. Residues: CASSSYQRAGVLNIQYF.

This chain uses TRBV6-2 or TRBV6-3 with TRBJ1-2; D possibly corresponds to TRBD1 (5 bases). This CDR3 contains 15 residues. V lost 11 bases to trimming and J lost 4 bases, with 23 bases between them. CDR1 MNHEY and CDR2 SVGEGT come from the germline V gene. The CDR3 DNA reads as TGTGCCGCCAGTAAAGGGACGGAGCTTGGCTATGGCTACACCTTC. It encodes CAASKGTELGYGYTF.

This clonotype was detected ten times or more. CDR3 DNA sequence: TGTGCCAGCACCGCTATGGGACAGTACCAAGAGACCCAGTACTTC. As protein: CASTAMGQYQETQYF. V and J are TRBV7-9 and TRBJ2-5; 7 bases are a match to TRBD1. The V gene's germline CDR1 is SEHNR and CDR2 FQNEAQ (reference sequence). Losses at the gene ends were 7 bases for V and 0 bases for J; bases not matched to a gene: 8. The CDR3 totals 15 residues.

This clonotype has only a few counts. This chain uses TRBV4-2 with TRBJ2-3; 9 bases agree with TRBD1. The length of the CDR3 is 15 residues. Germline V gene lookup returns CDR1 LGHNA and CDR2 YNFKEQ. V lost 5 bases to trimming and J lost 3 bases; unmatched junction nucleotides: 6. In nucleotides, the CDR3 is TGTGCCAGCAGCACAACAGGGACAGGGACAGATACGCAGTATTTT. It codes for CASSTTGTGTDTQYF.

The rearrangement joins TRBV6-2 or TRBV6-3 to TRBJ2-6; D gene ambiguous. The length of the CDR3 is 17 residues. Looked up from germline, CDR1 is MNHEY and CDR2 is SVGEGT. Deletions cut 3 bases from V and 0 bases from J, with 12 bases between. This chain's CDR3 is CASSYPGRISGANVLTF. In nucleotides, the CDR3 is TGTGCCAGCAGTTATCCCGGCAGGATCTCTGGGGCCAACGTCCTGACTTTC.

The rearrangement joins TRBV7-7 to TRBJ2-2; D is unclear. The CDR3 has 14 residues. V gave up 5 bases and J gave up 0 bases, with 7 bases separating them. Germline CDR1 SSHAT, CDR2 FNYEAQ (reference sequence). CDR3 DNA sequence: TGTGCCAGCAGCGCACAAGCGAACACCGGGGAGCTGTTTTTT. It yields the protein CASSAQANTGELFF.

This clonotype was recorded at least ten times. The chain has TRBV11-3 and TRBJ2-3, with TRBD2 identical over 14 bases. CDR3 length equals 18 residues. V lost 9 bases and J lost 0; bases outside the gene matches: 11. CDR1 is SGHNT and CDR2 is YENEEA in the germline V gene. CDR3 coding DNA: TGTGCCAGTAGAACCGGGACTAGCGGGAGCGCTAGCACAGATACGCAGTATTTT. Translating gives CASRTGTSGSASTDTQYF.

This clonotype was detected ten times or more. The chain carries TRBV29-1 and TRBJ1-1; D remains unclear. CDR1 and CDR2 from the germline V gene are SQVTM and ANQGSEA. The length of the CDR3 is 14 residues. Trimming removed 5 bases from V and 1 base from J, with 14 bases in between. The CDR3 sequence is CSVLLGPGNTEAFF. The DNA for the CDR3 is TGCAGCGTTCTTCTGGGCCCGGGGAACACTGAAGCTTTCTTT. Looking up the rest from reference TRBV29-1 and TRBJ1-1 gives the full variable domain: SAVISQKPSRDICQRGTSLTIQCQVDSQVTMMFWYRQQPGQSLTLIATANQGSEATYESGFVIDKFPISRPNLTFSTLTVSNMSPEDSSIYLCSVLLGPGNTEAFFGQGTRLTVV.

This clonotype was recorded many times. The V gene is TRBV15, the J gene TRBJ2-2, with 8 nucleotides matching TRBD2. The CDR3 has 13 amino acids. Per germline, CDR1 LNHNV and CDR2 YYDKDF (reference sequence). J was trimmed by 6 bases and V by 5 bases; bases with no gene match: 2. Written as DNA, the CDR3 is TGTGCCACCAGCTTTAGCGGGGCCGGGGAGCTGTTTTTT. Residues: CATSFSGAGELFF.

The chain recombines TRBV5-1 with TRBJ2-5; the match to TRBD1 covers 8 bases. This CDR3 has 14 residues. V lost 0 bases, J lost 4 bases, and 2 bases stayed unmatched. In germline, CDR1 is SGHRS, CDR2 YFSETQ. CDR3: CASSLAGTGETQYF. CDR3 bases: TGCGCCAGCAGCTTGGCCGGGACAGGAGAGACCCAGTACTTC. Full variable domain (rest looked up from reference TRBV5-1 and TRBJ2-5): KAGVTQTPRYLIKTRGQQVTLSCSPISGHRSVSWYQQTPGQGLQFLFEYFSETQRNKGNFPGRFSGRQFSNSRSEMNVSTLELGDSALYLCASSLAGTGETQYFGPGTRLLVL.

There are a few counts of this clonotype. The genes are TRBV6-1 and TRBJ2-6, with D possibly TRBD1 on 5 matching bases. V was clipped by 6 bases and J by 0 bases, with 9 bases between them. The germline gives CDR1 MNHNS, CDR2 SASEGT. This CDR3 is built from 15 residues. The CDR3 loop is CASSSDSSGANVLTF. The CDR3 bases are TGTGCCAGCAGCTCCGACAGCTCTGGGGCCAACGTCCTGACTTTC.

The gene calls are TRBV7-2 and TRBJ2-1; 7 positions agree with TRBD2. V was clipped by 5 bases and J by 6 bases; unmatched bases: 16. The CDR3 has 17 residues. Germline values: CDR1 SGHTA, CDR2 FQGNSA. The CDR3 is CASSPAGLGVGRNEQFF. The CDR3 bases are TGTGCCAGCAGCCCAGCGGGGTTGGGGGTAGGTCGCAATGAGCAGTTCTTC. Variable domain in full (rest from reference TRBV7-2 and TRBJ2-1): GAGVSQSPSNKVTEKGKDVELRCDPISGHTALYWYRQSLGQGLEFLIYFQGNSAPDKSGLPSDRFSAERTGGSVSTLTIQRTQQEDSAVYLCASSPAGLGVGRNEQFFGPGTRLTVL.

The chain links TRBV4-1 to TRBJ2-2, with 10 bases identical to TRBD2. J lost 6 bases, V lost 8 bases, and 9 bases had no gene match. The CDR3 totals 15 residues. The germline V gene has CDR1 MGHRA and CDR2 YSYEKL. Here the CDR3 reads CASQQGLAGAGELFF. The CDR3 DNA follows: TGCGCCAGCCAGCAGGGGCTAGCGGGAGCCGGGGAGCTGTTTTTT.

In this sample, this clonotype turned up a few times. V gene TRBV6-2 or TRBV6-3 combines with J gene TRBJ1-1, with D possibly being TRBD1 (6 bases). Trimming removed 0 bases at V and 2 bases at J, with 10 bases between. The CDR3 covers 15 residues. Germline CDR1 is MNHEY and CDR2 is SVGEGT. CDR3: CASSYSIRGNTEAFF. In DNA form, the CDR3 reads TGTGCCAGCAGTTACTCGATCAGGGGAAACACTGAAGCTTTCTTT.

This clonotype was seen many times. Germline is not matched at one junction end, which may reflect a read error. The J gene is TRBJ2-1, the V gene TRBV7-7; TRBD2 is a possible D gene (5 bases). The CDR3 covers 16 residues. Germline CDR1 reads SSHAT; CDR2 reads FNYEAQ (reference sequence). In nucleotides, the CDR3 is TGTGCTAGCAGCCCCGGGTGGGGAGAGATGGGCAATGAGCAGTTCTTC. Its translation is CASSPGWGEMGNEQFF.

This clonotype has more than one count but fewer than ten. The V gene is TRBV2, the J gene TRBJ2-1, with 10 bases identical to TRBD1. J lost 8 bases, V lost 9 bases, and 16 bases had no gene match. CDR3 length: 16 residues. Germline CDR1 is SNHLY and CDR2 is FYNNEI. Here the CDR3 reads CARTNLGQGKYDEQFF. The CDR3 coding sequence is TGTGCCAGGACTAACCTGGGACAGGGGAAATACGATGAGCAGTTCTTC.

Comment on this clonotype: A much larger clone lies a single base off, so this may be a read error. The chain carries TRBV5-1 and TRBJ2-1, with 8 bases aligning to TRBD2. Germline-derived CDR1 and CDR2 are SGHRS and YFSETQ. This CDR3 comprises 16 residues. V was pared by 7 bases and J by 3 bases, with 12 bases of the junction left unmatched. The CDR3 DNA reads TGCGCCAGCGGAAGCCCCCGGGAGGGCCTCTACAATGAGCAGTTCTTC. This gives the protein CASGSPREGLYNEQFF.

V usage is TRBV28 and J usage is TRBJ2-5; D tentatively reads TRBD1 or TRBD2 (6 bases each). Deletions cut 6 bases from V and 7 bases from J, with 15 bases between. Germline values: CDR1 MDHEN, CDR2 SYDVKM. The CDR3 has 13 residues. The CDR3 sequence: CASSLGRGGTQYF. The DNA of the CDR3 is TGTGCCAGCAGCCTCGGGAGAGGGGGGACCCAGTACTTC.

This clonotype has a handful of counts. The J gene is TRBJ2-1, the V gene TRBV7-3; 8 bases align to TRBD1. The CDR3 has 16 amino acids. Germline assignment: CDR1 SGHTA and CDR2 FQGTGA. Trimming cost V 5 bases and J 0 bases; bases outside gene matches: 6. The CDR3 here is CASSVGDRSSYNEQFF. The CDR3 DNA sequence: TGTGCCAGCAGCGTAGGGGACAGGAGCTCCTACAATGAGCAGTTCTTC.